The 18 T cell receptor beta chains given below trace back to one sample, sequenced in a study of CD8 T cells in Susac syndrome. Reverse transcription of about 0.45 to 1 ug RNA used random hexamers. TCRdb used MiXCR to reprocess the immunoSEQ multiplex PCR reads, holding one entry per CDR3 protein. Seen here are under 200,000 distinct CDR3 sequences, around 95% observed once, and the top ten hold about 0.13%. Sample: CD4+ T cells from PBMCs. Every receptor here comes from a human donor in good health.

This clonotype was seen just once. The chain uses TRBV28 and TRBJ2-7; perhaps TRBD1 as D (6 bases). From germline, CDR1 is MDHEN and CDR2 SYDVKM. V lost 4 bases to trimming and J lost 0 bases, with 13 bases between them. This CDR3 has 15 amino acids. The CDR3 nucleotides are TGTGCCAGCAGTTCTCCAGGGGAAAGCTCCTACGAGCAGTACTTC. The encoded protein is CASSSPGESSYEQYF.

The chain links TRBV29-1 to TRBJ2-2; TRBD2 matches at 10 bases. Germline lookup yields CDR1 SQVTM and CDR2 ANQGSEA. This CDR3 comprises 14 residues. The junction had 5 bases not matched to a gene; V was cut back by 6 bases and J by 4 bases. The CDR3 DNA follows: TGCAGCGTCTCTAGCGGGGGTGGCACCGGGGAGCTGTTTTTT. Its translation is CSVSSGGGTGELFF.

This chain uses TRBV20-1 with TRBJ1-1; possibly TRBD1 for D (6 bases). CDR3 size: 13 residues. Germline values: CDR1 DFQATT, CDR2 SNEGSKA (reference sequence). V lost 3 bases, J lost 6 bases, and 14 bases lay in between. CDR3 sequence (DNA): TGCAGTGCTAGCAAGGCAGGGGCGCCTGAAGCTTTCTTT. Translating gives CSASKAGAPEAFF.

This chain joins TRBV29-1 and TRBJ1-1, with no clear D. CDR3 size: 12 residues. V dropped 7 bases and J dropped 0 bases, with 9 bases sitting between them. Germline V gene data show CDR1 as SQVTM and CDR2 as ANQGSEA. This CDR3 reads CSAGTMNTEAFF. In DNA, the CDR3 is TGCAGCGCCGGAACAATGAACACTGAAGCTTTCTTT.

The J gene is TRBJ2-4, the V gene TRBV5-6, with no clear D. Germline V lookup: CDR1 SGHDT, CDR2 YYEEEE. The CDR3 is 13 amino acids. Trimming left V 4 bases short and J 7 bases short, with 12 bases between. The CDR3 DNA reads TGTGCCAGCAGCAATGATGGGCCGAACATTCAGTACTTC. Amino acids: CASSNDGPNIQYF.

The chain is built from TRBV5-1 and TRBJ2-7, with D perhaps matching TRBD1 or TRBD2 (7 bases each). Germline CDR1 reads SGHRS; CDR2 reads YFSETQ. Trimming stripped 4 bases from V and 7 bases from J, with 21 bases between. The CDR3 spans 15 residues. The CDR3 bases are TGCGCCAGCAGCCCTTCGGCCCGACAGGGAGGGGAGCAGTACTTC. This codes for CASSPSARQGGEQYF.

V usage is TRBV29-1 and J usage is TRBJ1-1; the D is unclear. The CDR3 extends over 12 amino acids. The germline V gene encodes CDR1 SQVTM and CDR2 ANQGSEA. V lost 7 bases and J lost 1, with 10 bases in between. In DNA form, the CDR3 reads TGCAGCGCCTTTGGTTGGAACACTGAAGCTTTCTTT. This codes for CSAFGWNTEAFF. The variable domain in full, with the rest retrieved from reference TRBV29-1 and TRBJ1-1, is SAVISQKPSRDICQRGTSLTIQCQVDSQVTMMFWYRQQPGQSLTLIATANQGSEATYESGFVIDKFPISRPNLTFSTLTVSNMSPEDSSIYLCSAFGWNTEAFFGQGTRLTVV.

The chain uses TRBV9 and TRBJ2-6; D might be TRBD1 (6 bases). Trimming shortened V by 3 bases and J by 8 bases, and 12 bases separated the two germline ends. The CDR3 has 14 residues. Germline V gene lookup returns CDR1 SGDLS and CDR2 YYNGEE. The CDR3 DNA reads as TGTGCCAGCAGCGCCGGACAGCCATCCAACGTCCTGACTTTC. Protein product: CASSAGQPSNVLTF.

The chain has TRBV12-3 or TRBV12-4 and TRBJ2-7, with a weak D call TRBD2 (7 bases). V was trimmed by 5 bases and J by 6 bases, leaving 14 bases between them. The CDR3 runs 13 residues. CDR3 bases: TGTGCCAGCAGTCCGCGGGGGCAAGGCGAGCAGTACTTC. Translation gives CASSPRGQGEQYF.

The V gene is TRBV6-2 or TRBV6-3, the J gene TRBJ1-1; D not certain. CDR1 is MNHEY, CDR2 SVGEGT, per germline. The germline V and J ends were trimmed by 0 bases and 1 base, with 6 bases remaining between them. The CDR3 length is 14 residues. The CDR3 DNA sequence: TGTGCCAGCAGTTACTCCCCGGCGAACACTGAAGCTTTCTTT. Encoded protein: CASSYSPANTEAFF.

The chain is built from TRBV12-2 and TRBJ2-5; the table's TRBD2 call for D was not verified on the DNA. TRBV12-2 is assigned pseudogene status. This CDR3 has 15 residues. In DNA form, the CDR3 reads TGTGCAAGTCGCCGCAAGGACTCCGCAATAGAGACCCAGTACTTC. This encodes CASRRKDSAIETQYF.

This chain joins TRBV6-6 and TRBJ2-7; possible D gene TRBD1, 5 bases. V was cut by 10 bases and J by 1 base, with 8 bases left in between. CDR3 length: 11 amino acids. Per germline, CDR1 MNHNY and CDR2 SVGAGI (reference sequence). The CDR3 sequence: CAMTESYEQYF. In DNA form, the CDR3 reads TGTGCCATGACAGAGTCCTACGAGCAGTACTTC.

V is TRBV15 and J is TRBJ1-1; TRBD1 matches at 9 bases. The CDR3 runs 19 residues. The junction had 22 bases not matched to a gene; V was cut back by 6 bases and J by 5 bases. Germline assignment: CDR1 LNHNV and CDR2 YYDKDF (reference sequence). The CDR3 loop is CATRPERDERDRAKTEAFF. In DNA, the CDR3 is TGTGCCACCAGGCCCGAGAGGGATGAGAGGGACAGGGCGAAGACTGAAGCTTTCTTT.

The chain recombines TRBV12-3 or TRBV12-4 with TRBJ1-6, with 7 bases aligning to TRBD1. V was clipped by 6 bases and J by 9 bases; unmatched bases: 5. CDR3 length: 13 residues. The CDR3 region has the DNA TGTGCCAGCAGGGTAGACAGGGCTTCACCCCTCCACTTT. Protein sequence: CASRVDRASPLHF.

The rearrangement joins TRBV6-2 or TRBV6-3 to TRBJ2-7; D ambiguous. Trimming took 4 bases from V and 7 from J, leaving 11 bases between them. The CDR3 extends over 12 amino acids. Germline V gene data show CDR1 as MNHEY and CDR2 as SVGEGT. CDR3 residues: CASSLRMEEQYF. The DNA of the CDR3 is TGTGCCAGCAGTTTGAGGATGGAAGAGCAGTACTTC.

This chain links TRBV3-1 with TRBJ2-4; D may be TRBD2 (7 bases). Germline CDR1 reads LGHDT; CDR2 reads YNNKEL (reference sequence). Between the trimmed V and J ends, which lost 8 bases and 0 bases, there was a span of 14 bases. The CDR3 runs 15 residues. DNA of the CDR3: TGTGCCAGCCGGGGGGCCGGACTAGCCAAAAACATTCAGTACTTC. It translates to CASRGAGLAKNIQYF.

The sample holds one count of this clonotype. The chain joins TRBV6-5 to TRBJ1-5; 8 bases map to TRBD1. Per germline, CDR1 MNHEY and CDR2 SVGAGI. The CDR3 covers 14 residues. After removal of 2 bases from V and 8 bases from J, the junction contained 5 bases not matched to a gene. This chain's CDR3 is CASSYLQGAEPQHF. CDR3 in DNA: TGTGCCAGCAGTTACCTGCAGGGGGCTGAGCCCCAGCATTTT.

The chain links TRBV29-1 to TRBJ1-1; D is unresolved. The germline V and J ends were trimmed by 4 bases and 4 bases, with 10 bases remaining between them. This CDR3 is built from 12 residues. Germline V lookup: CDR1 SQVTM, CDR2 ANQGSEA. The CDR3 sequence: CSVVSGSTEAFF. The CDR3 nucleotides are TGCAGCGTTGTAAGTGGGAGCACTGAAGCTTTCTTT.